The entry below gives a single T cell receptor (beta chain) sequence along with its context. CDR3 length: 14 residues. The ends were cut back, 2 bases at V and 3 bases at J, with 11 bases in the middle. Germline loops: CDR1 MNHEY, CDR2 SVGEGT. This entry comes from a study of blood T cells in healthy people across ages. PCR was performed a second time for roughly 6 to 12 cycles using a sample-barcoded 5' primer and a J-beta primer mix. Each cDNA molecule, via a template-switch adaptor with 12 random nucleotides, was tagged. TCRdb passed the 5' RACE reads through MiXCR, listing each CDR3 protein once. The data show about 730,000 distinct CDR3 sequences, roughly 45% seen once.

V is TRBV6-2 or TRBV6-3 and J is TRBJ2-7; perhaps TRBD2 as D (5 bases). The sample consisted of blood. The sequence came from a woman aged 55-70 years in good health. This CDR3 is CASSYHQAGYEQYF. The CDR3 nucleotides are TGTGCCAGCAGTTACCACCAGGCGGGCTACGAGCAGTACTTC.